The 12 T cell receptor beta chains in this list originate from one sample, sequenced in a study of shared clonotypes between healthy human individuals. Repertoires were generated with immunoSEQ multiplex PCR, while TCRdb's copy carries only in-frame clones and drops some. This table has approximately 810,000 clones, approximately 92% appearing once. Terminally differentiated effector memory CD45RA+ cells were left out of the naive CD8 fraction, which was CD45RO-negative and positively selected for CCR7. The specimen was naive CD8+ T cells sorted from blood. These receptors originate from a man aged 25-45 years in good health.

The V gene is TRBV4-1, the J gene TRBJ2-1, with D unclear. V was cut by 1 base and J by 13 bases, with 8 bases left in between. Germline V gene data show CDR1 as MGHRA and CDR2 as YSYEKL. The CDR3 extends over 11 amino acids. CDR3 region: CASSQGSVQFF. The CDR3 DNA is TGCGCCAGCAGCCAAGGAAGCGTACAGTTCTTC.

This chain uses TRBV27 with TRBJ2-7; a weak D match, TRBD1 (5 bases). V lost 5 bases and J 5 bases, leaving 25 bases between the germline ends. Germline V gives CDR1 MNHEY, CDR2 SMNVEV (reference sequence). This CDR3 spans 17 amino acids. The DNA for the CDR3 is TGTGCCAGCAGTCCCCTTCTTACAGGCGGCCCTCAACACGAGCAGTACTTC. Translating gives CASSPLLTGGPQHEQYF.

The V and J genes are TRBV28 and TRBJ2-2; 11 bases are a match to TRBD2. This CDR3 is 17 amino acids long. CDR1 is MDHEN and CDR2 is SYDVKM in the germline V gene. V lost 6 bases and J lost 4; bases outside the gene matches: 10. The CDR3 DNA reads as TGTGCCAGCAGCTTCCGTACTAGCGGGAGACTCACCGGGGAGCTGTTTTTT. It is translated as CASSFRTSGRLTGELFF.

The CDR3 loop reads CASSLGLDTQYF. CDR3 nucleotides: TGTGCCAGCAGCTTGGGTTTGGATACGCAGTATTTT. The J gene is TRBJ2-3, the V gene TRBV5-6; no definite D call. Germline loops: CDR1 SGHDT, CDR2 YYEEEE. Trimming pared 0 bases from V and 6 bases from J, leaving 5 bases between. The CDR3 is made up of 12 amino acids.

The rearrangement links TRBV9 to TRBJ2-3; TRBD2 is a possible D gene (5 bases). V dropped 2 bases and J dropped 4 bases, with 14 bases sitting between them. The CDR3 loop spans 15 amino acids. CDR1 and CDR2 from the germline V gene are SGDLS and YYNGEE. Here the CDR3 reads CASSVGATSPDTQYF. The CDR3 nucleotides are TGTGCCAGCAGCGTGGGAGCGACGTCACCAGATACGCAGTATTTT.

The chain carries TRBV25-1 and TRBJ2-7; D may match TRBD1 or TRBD2 (5 bases each). The CDR3 extends over 11 amino acids. Germline V gives CDR1 MGHDK, CDR2 SYGVNS. V was cut by 10 bases and J by 0 bases, with 7 bases left in between. The CDR3 spells CATGTSYEQYF. Written as DNA, the CDR3 is TGTGCCACCGGGACCTCCTACGAGCAGTACTTC.

V and J are TRBV5-6 and TRBJ2-1; 12 bases are a match to TRBD2. After removal of 1 base from V and 5 bases from J, the junction contained 1 base not matched to a gene. The CDR3 totals 15 residues. Germline CDR1 SGHDT, CDR2 YYEEEE. The CDR3 loop reads CASSLRLAGDNEQFF. The DNA for the CDR3 is TGTGCCAGCAGCTTGAGACTAGCGGGGGACAATGAGCAGTTCTTC.

The chain carries TRBV6-1 and TRBJ2-7; TRBD1 is a possible D gene (6 bases). CDR3 size: 14 residues. CDR1 and CDR2 (germline): MNHNS, SASEGT. Trimming removed 4 bases from V and 1 base from J, with 11 bases in between. DNA for the CDR3: TGTGCCAGCAGTGGCCAGGGGCTATCCTACGAGCAGTACTTC. Its protein product is CASSGQGLSYEQYF.

The chain carries TRBV28 and TRBJ1-5; possibly TRBD1 for D (5 bases). The CDR3 consists of 14 residues. Germline V gives CDR1 MDHEN, CDR2 SYDVKM. V was clipped by 7 bases and J by 1 base, with 11 bases between them. The CDR3 DNA follows: TGTGCCAGCACATATTGGGGGAGCAATCAGCCCCAGCATTTT. It specifies CASTYWGSNQPQHF.

V and J are TRBV6-4 and TRBJ2-3; 7 bases are shared with TRBD2. Losses at the gene ends were 3 bases for V and 0 bases for J; bases not matched to a gene: 3. The germline gives CDR1 MRHNA, CDR2 SNTAGT. The CDR3 extends over 15 amino acids. In DNA form, the CDR3 reads TGTGCCAGCAGTGAGGTTAGCGGGAGCACAGATACGCAGTATTTT. This translates into CASSEVSGSTDTQYF.

This chain uses TRBV28 with TRBJ2-7; TRBD2 is a possible D gene (5 bases). The CDR3 runs to 14 residues. Trimming removed 4 bases at V and 4 bases at J, with 14 bases between. Germline lookup yields CDR1 MDHEN and CDR2 SYDVKM. As DNA, the CDR3 is TGTGCCAGCAGTTCCAGAGCGGATACGTACGAGCAGTACTTC. Translating it yields CASSSRADTYEQYF.

This chain connects TRBV7-9 to TRBJ1-2; no clear D gene. In germline, CDR1 is SEHNR, CDR2 FQNEAQ (reference sequence). The CDR3 totals 14 residues. Trimming stripped 3 bases from V and 5 bases from J, with 13 bases between. CDR3 sequence reads: CASSLGSGLYGYTF. The DNA of the CDR3 is TGTGCCAGCAGCTTGGGTTCCGGGCTGTATGGCTACACCTTC.